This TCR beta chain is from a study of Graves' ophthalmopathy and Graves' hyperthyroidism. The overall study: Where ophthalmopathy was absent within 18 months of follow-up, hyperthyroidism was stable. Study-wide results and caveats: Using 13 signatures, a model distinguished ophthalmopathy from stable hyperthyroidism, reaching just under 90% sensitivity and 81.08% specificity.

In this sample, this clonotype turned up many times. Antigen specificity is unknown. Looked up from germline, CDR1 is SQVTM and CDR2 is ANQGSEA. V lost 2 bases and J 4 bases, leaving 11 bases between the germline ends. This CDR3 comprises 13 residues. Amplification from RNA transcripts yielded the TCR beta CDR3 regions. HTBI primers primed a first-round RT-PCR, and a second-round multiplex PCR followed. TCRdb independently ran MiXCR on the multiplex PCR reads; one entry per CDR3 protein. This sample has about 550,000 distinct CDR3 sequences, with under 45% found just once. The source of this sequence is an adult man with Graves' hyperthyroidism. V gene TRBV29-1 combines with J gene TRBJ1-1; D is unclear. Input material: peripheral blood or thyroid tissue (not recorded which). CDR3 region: CSVELGWATEAFF. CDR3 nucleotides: TGCAGCGTTGAATTGGGGTGGGCCACTGAAGCTTTCTTT.